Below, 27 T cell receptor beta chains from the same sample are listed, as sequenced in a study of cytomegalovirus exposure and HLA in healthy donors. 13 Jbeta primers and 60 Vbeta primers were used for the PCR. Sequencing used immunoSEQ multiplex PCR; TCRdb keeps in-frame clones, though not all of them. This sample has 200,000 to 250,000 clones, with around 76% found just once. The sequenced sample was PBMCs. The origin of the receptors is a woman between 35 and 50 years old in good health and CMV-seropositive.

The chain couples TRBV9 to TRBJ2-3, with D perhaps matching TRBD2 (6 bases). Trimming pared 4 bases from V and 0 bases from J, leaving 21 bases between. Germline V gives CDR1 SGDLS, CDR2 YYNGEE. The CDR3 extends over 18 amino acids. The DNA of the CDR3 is TGTGCCAGCAGCCCGGCCTTTATTCAGGGACTGAGCACAGATACGCAGTATTTT. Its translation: CASSPAFIQGLSTDTQYF. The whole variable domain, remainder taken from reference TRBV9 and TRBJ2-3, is DSGVTQTPKHLITATGQRVTLRCSPRSGDLSVYWYQQSLDQGLQFLIQYYNGEERAKGNILERFSAQQFPDLHSELNLSSLELGDSALYFCASSPAFIQGLSTDTQYFGPGTRLTVL.

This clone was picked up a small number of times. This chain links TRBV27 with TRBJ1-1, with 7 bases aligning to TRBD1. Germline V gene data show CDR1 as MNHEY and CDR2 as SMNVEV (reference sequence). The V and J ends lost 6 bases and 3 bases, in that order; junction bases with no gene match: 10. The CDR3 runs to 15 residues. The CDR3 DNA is TGTGCCAGCAGGGCCCCAAGGGGACAGCACACTGAAGCTTTCTTT. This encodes CASRAPRGQHTEAFF.

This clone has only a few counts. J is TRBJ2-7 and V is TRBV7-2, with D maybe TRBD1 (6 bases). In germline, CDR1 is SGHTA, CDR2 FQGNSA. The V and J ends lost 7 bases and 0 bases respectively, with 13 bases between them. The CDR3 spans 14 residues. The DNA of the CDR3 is TGTGCCAGCACGACTGACAGGTTCTCCTACGAGCAGTACTTC. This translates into CASTTDRFSYEQYF.

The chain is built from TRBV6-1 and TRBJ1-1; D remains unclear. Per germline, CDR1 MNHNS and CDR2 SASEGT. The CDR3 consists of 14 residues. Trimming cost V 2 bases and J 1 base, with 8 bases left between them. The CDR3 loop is CASSELAANTEAFF. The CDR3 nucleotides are TGTGCCAGCAGTGAATTGGCCGCGAACACTGAAGCTTTCTTT.

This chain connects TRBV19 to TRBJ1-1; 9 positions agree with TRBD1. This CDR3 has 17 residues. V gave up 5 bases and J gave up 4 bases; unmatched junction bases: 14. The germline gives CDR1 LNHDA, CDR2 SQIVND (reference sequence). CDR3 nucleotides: TGTGCCAGTAGTGAAAACAGGGGGCGCGGGGTAGGCACTGAAGCTTTCTTT. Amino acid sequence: CASSENRGRGVGTEAFF.

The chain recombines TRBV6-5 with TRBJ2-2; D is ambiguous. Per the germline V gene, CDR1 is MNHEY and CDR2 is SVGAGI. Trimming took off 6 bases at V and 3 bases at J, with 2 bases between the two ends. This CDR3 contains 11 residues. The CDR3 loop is CASSDTGELFF. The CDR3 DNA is TGTGCCAGCAGCGACACCGGGGAGCTGTTTTTT.

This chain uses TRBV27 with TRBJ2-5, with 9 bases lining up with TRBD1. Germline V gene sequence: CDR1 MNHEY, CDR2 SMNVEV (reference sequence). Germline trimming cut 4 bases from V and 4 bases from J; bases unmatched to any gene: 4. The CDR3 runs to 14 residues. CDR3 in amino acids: CASSSWDRAETQYF. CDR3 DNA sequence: TGTGCCAGCAGTTCATGGGACAGGGCAGAGACCCAGTACTTC.

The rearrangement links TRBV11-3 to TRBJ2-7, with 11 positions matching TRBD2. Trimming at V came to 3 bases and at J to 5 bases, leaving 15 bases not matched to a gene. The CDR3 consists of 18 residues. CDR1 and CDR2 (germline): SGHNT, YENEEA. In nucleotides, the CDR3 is TGTGCCAGCAGCTTTCAGACTTACCTAGCGGGAGGAAAAGACGAGCAGTACTTC. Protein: CASSFQTYLAGGKDEQYF.

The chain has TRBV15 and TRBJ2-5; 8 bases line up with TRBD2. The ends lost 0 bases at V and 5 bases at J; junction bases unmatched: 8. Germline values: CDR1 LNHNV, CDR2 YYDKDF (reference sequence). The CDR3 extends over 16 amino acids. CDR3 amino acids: CATSRDAGRGGETQYF. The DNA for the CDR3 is TGTGCCACCAGCAGAGATGCGGGTCGGGGGGGGGAGACCCAGTACTTC.

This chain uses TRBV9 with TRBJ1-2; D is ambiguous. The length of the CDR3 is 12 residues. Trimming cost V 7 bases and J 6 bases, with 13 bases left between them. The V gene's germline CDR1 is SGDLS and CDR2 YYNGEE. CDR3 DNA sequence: TGTGCCAGCGTGTCAGACGGGGATGGCTACACCTTC. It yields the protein CASVSDGDGYTF. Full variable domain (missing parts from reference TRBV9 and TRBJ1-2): DSGVTQTPKHLITATGQRVTLRCSPRSGDLSVYWYQQSLDQGLQFLIQYYNGEERAKGNILERFSAQQFPDLHSELNLSSLELGDSALYFCASVSDGDGYTFGSGTRLTVV.

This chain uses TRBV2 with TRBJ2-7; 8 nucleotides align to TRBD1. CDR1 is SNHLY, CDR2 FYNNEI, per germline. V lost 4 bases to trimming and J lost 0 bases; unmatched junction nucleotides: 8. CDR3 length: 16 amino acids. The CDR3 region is CASSGQGFEGSYEQYF. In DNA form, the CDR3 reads TGTGCCAGCAGTGGACAGGGGTTTGAAGGCTCCTACGAGCAGTACTTC.

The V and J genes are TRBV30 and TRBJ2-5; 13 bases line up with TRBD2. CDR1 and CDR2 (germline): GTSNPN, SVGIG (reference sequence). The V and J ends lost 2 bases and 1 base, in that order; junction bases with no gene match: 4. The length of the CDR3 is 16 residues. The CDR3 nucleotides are TGTGCCTGGAGTTCGACTAGCGGGGGGTTCCAAGAGACCCAGTACTTC. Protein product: CAWSSTSGGFQETQYF.

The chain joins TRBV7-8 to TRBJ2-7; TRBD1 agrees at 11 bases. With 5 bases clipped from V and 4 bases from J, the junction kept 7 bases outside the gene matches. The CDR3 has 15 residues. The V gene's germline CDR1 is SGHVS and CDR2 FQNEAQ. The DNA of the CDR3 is TGTGCCAGCAGCCCTCGGGACAGGGGGACGTACGAGCAGTACTTC. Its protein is CASSPRDRGTYEQYF.

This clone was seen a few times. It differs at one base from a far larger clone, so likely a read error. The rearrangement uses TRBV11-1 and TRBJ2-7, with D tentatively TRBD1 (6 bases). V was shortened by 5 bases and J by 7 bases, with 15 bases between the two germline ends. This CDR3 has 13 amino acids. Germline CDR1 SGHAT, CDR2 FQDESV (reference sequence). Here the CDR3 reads CASSQRTGREQYF. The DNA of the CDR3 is TGTGCCAGCAGCCAACGTACAGGGCGAGAGCAGTACTTC.

CDR3 sequence reads: CASSLVQARETQYF. The CDR3 DNA reads TGCGCCAGCAGCTTGGTTCAGGCCCGGGAGACCCAGTACTTC. The genes are TRBV5-1 and TRBJ2-5, with unresolved D. There are 14 residues in the CDR3. CDR1 SGHRS and CDR2 YFSETQ come from the germline V gene. Trimming left V 0 bases short and J 5 bases short, with 11 bases between.

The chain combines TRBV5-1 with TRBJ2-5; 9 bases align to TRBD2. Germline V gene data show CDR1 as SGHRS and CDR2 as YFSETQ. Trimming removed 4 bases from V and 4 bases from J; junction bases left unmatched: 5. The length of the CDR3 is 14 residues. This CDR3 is CASSPTSGRETQYF. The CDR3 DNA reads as TGCGCCAGCAGCCCGACTAGCGGAAGAGAGACCCAGTACTTC.

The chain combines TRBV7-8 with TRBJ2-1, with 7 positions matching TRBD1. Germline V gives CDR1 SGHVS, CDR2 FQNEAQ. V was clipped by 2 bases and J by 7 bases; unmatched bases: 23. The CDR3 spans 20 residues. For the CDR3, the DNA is TGTGCCAGCAGCTTAATCCACCCCTCCGCCCGGGACAGCCGGCGAAATGAGCAGTTCTTC. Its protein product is CASSLIHPSARDSRRNEQFF. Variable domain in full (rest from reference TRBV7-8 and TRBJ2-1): GAGVSQSPRYKVAKRGQDVALRCDPISGHVSLFWYQQALGQGPEFLTYFQNEAQLDKSGLPSDRFFAERPEGSVSTLKIQRTQQEDSAVYLCASSLIHPSARDSRRNEQFFGPGTRLTVL.

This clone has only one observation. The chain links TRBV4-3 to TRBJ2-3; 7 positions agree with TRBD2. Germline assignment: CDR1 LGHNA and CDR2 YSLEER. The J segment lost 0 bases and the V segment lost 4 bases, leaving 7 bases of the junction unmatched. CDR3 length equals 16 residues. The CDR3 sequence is CASSLSSGASTDTQYF. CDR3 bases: TGCGCCAGCAGCCTATCTAGCGGAGCTAGCACAGATACGCAGTATTTT.

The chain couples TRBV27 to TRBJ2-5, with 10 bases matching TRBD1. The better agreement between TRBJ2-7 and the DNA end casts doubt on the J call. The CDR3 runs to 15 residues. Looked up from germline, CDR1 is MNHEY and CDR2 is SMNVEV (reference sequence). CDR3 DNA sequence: TGTGCCAGCCGGCACCCGGGACAGGGGTACTACGAGCAGTACTTC. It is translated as CASRHPGQGYYEQYF.

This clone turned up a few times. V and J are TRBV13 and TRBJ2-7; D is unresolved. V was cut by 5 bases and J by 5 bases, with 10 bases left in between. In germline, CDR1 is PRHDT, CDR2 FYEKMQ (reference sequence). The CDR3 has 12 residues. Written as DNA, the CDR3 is TGTGCCAGCAGCCACAGATCTAACGAGCAGTACTTC. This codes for CASSHRSNEQYF.

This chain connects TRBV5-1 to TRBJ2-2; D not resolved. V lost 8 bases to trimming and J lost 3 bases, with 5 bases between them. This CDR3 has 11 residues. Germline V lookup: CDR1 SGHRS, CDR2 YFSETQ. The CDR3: CASTYTGELFF. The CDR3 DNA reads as TGCGCCAGTACTTACACCGGGGAGCTGTTTTTT. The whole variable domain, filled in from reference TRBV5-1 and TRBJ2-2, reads KAGVTQTPRYLIKTRGQQVTLSCSPISGHRSVSWYQQTPGQGLQFLFEYFSETQRNKGNFPGRFSGRQFSNSRSEMNVSTLELGDSALYLCASTYTGELFFGEGSRLTVL.

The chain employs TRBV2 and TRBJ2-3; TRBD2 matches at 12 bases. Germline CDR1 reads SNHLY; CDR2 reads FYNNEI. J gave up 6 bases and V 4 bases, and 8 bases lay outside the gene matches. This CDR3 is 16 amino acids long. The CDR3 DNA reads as TGTGCCAGCAGTGCCCCCATCACTAGCGGGGGGGATACGCAGTATTTT. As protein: CASSAPITSGGDTQYF.

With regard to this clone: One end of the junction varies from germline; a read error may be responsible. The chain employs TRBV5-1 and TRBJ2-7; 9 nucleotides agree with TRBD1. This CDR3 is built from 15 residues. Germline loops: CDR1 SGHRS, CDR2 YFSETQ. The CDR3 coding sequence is TGCGCCAGCAGCTTTTCACAGGGGGCTATCGGCGAGCAGTGCTTC. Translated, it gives CASSFSQGAIGEQCF.

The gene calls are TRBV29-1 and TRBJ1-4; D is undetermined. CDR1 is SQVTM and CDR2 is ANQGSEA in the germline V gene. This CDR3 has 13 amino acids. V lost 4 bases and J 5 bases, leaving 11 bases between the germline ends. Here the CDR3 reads CSVVSGMNEKLFF. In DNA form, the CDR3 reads TGCAGCGTTGTTTCGGGTATGAATGAAAAACTGTTTTTT.

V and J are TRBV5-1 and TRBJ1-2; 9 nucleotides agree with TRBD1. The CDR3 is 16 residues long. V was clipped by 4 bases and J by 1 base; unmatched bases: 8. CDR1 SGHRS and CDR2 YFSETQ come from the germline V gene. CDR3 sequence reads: CASSLGTGLSNYGYTF. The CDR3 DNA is TGCGCCAGCAGCCTCGGGACAGGGCTTAGTAACTATGGCTACACCTTC.

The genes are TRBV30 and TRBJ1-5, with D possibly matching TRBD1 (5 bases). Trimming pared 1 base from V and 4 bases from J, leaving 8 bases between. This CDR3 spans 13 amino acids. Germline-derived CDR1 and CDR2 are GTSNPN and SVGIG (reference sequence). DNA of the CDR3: TGTGCCTGGAGTGGGGAGGGGAATCAGCCCCAGCATTTT. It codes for CAWSGEGNQPQHF.

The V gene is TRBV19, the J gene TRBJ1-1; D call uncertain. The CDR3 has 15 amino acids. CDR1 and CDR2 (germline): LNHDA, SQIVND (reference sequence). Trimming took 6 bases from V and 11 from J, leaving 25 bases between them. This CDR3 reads CASRSNTGARQRAFF. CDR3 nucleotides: TGTGCCAGTAGAAGTAATACGGGAGCCCGCCAAAGGGCTTTCTTT.